The text below deals with one T cell receptor (beta chain). Its cognate antigen is unknown. The V end lost 6 bases, the J end lost 4 bases, and 13 bases lay between the germline ends. Germline CDR1 WSHSY, CDR2 SAAADI. The CDR3 is 13 amino acids. The data were taken from a study of long-term antiretroviral therapy in people with HIV. About the study: A decade or so separates the oldest specimens from the later 2015 immediate-ART recommendation. Regarding the study as a whole: The clones with expansion before ART were dominant in the repertoire at all time points.

A v3.0 immunoSEQ assay was performed at survey level. Repertoires were generated with immunoSEQ multiplex PCR, while TCRdb's copy carries only in-frame clones and drops some. The sample holds more than 20,000 clones, around 86% seen once. The chain employs TRBV10-2 and TRBJ2-7, with D hard to call. Specimen: unsorted PBMCs, collected 1.9 years after starting antiretroviral therapy. This TCR derives from a woman aged 25 to 39 with HIV. The CDR3 loop is CASRGGFSYEQYF. CDR3 bases: TGCGCCAGCAGAGGTGGGTTTTCGTACGAGCAGTACTTC.